These 18 T cell receptor beta chains came from one sample sequenced in a study of OX40 agonist ivuxolimab in advanced cancers. The method was immunoSEQ multiplex PCR; TCRdb's version includes in-frame clones alone and lacks a portion of them. The table has 35,000 to 40,000 clones, approximately 90% seen once; the top ten hold around 13%. The sequences come from CD4+ or CD8+ T cells sorted from blood, collected in a trial of the OX40 agonist ivuxolimab. Every receptor here comes from an adult with an advanced solid tumor such as melanoma, head and neck, liver or kidney cancer.

The chain uses TRBV4-1 and TRBJ1-2, with D possibly matching TRBD1 (5 bases). V lost 4 bases and J lost 8, with 11 bases in between. CDR3 length: 12 residues. Germline loops: CDR1 MGHRA, CDR2 YSYEKL. The CDR3 DNA reads TGCGCCAGCAGCCCGGGAGGGGAGGGCTACACCTTC. Amino acids: CASSPGGEGYTF.

CDR3 in amino acids: CASSAGGSATGELFF. DNA for the CDR3: TGTGCCAGCAGCGCCGGGGGGAGCGCCACCGGGGAGCTGTTTTTT. V usage is TRBV11-3 and J usage is TRBJ2-2; 7 bases are a match to TRBD2. CDR1 and CDR2 (germline): SGHNT, YENEEA. J gave up 4 bases and V 5 bases, and 7 bases lay outside the gene matches. The CDR3 covers 15 residues.

The chain joins TRBV13 to TRBJ1-1; D not certain. The germline V gene encodes CDR1 PRHDT and CDR2 FYEKMQ (reference sequence). V dropped 5 bases and J dropped 0 bases, with 7 bases sitting between them. This CDR3 spans 13 amino acids. CDR3 DNA sequence: TGTGCCAGCAGCGCGGTAATGAACACTGAAGCTTTCTTT. This encodes CASSAVMNTEAFF.

The V and J genes are TRBV27 and TRBJ2-1, with TRBD2 as a possible D gene (5 bases). The CDR3 runs 13 residues. Trimming shortened V by 5 bases and J by 8 bases, and 13 bases separated the two germline ends. Germline lookup yields CDR1 MNHEY and CDR2 SMNVEV (reference sequence). Written as DNA, the CDR3 is TGTGCCAGCAGTCCAAGAGCGGCTTATGAGCAGTTCTTC. Amino acids: CASSPRAAYEQFF.

This chain links TRBV28 with TRBJ1-2, with D perhaps matching TRBD1 (6 bases). V was clipped by 3 bases and J by 7 bases, with 9 bases between them. The CDR3 is 12 amino acids. Germline lookup yields CDR1 MDHEN and CDR2 SYDVKM. The CDR3 loop is CASSFGGPGYTF. DNA of the CDR3: TGTGCCAGCAGTTTCGGGGGCCCTGGCTACACCTTC.

The chain carries TRBV5-1 and TRBJ2-1; D is undetermined. Per the germline V gene, CDR1 is SGHRS and CDR2 is YFSETQ. This CDR3 has 14 amino acids. Trimming cost V 2 bases and J 5 bases, with 11 bases left between them. The CDR3 region has the DNA TGCGCCAGCAGCTTACCCGGGTTTCACAATGAGCAGTTCTTC. Residues: CASSLPGFHNEQFF.

This rearrangement joins TRBV7-6 to TRBJ2-7; D remains ambiguous. The V and J ends lost 3 bases and 7 bases respectively, with 10 bases between them. Germline loops: CDR1 SGHVS, CDR2 FNYEAQ. The CDR3 extends over 12 amino acids. CDR3 nucleotides: TGTGCCAGCAGCTTCCCACTGGGGGAGCAGTACTTC. Protein product: CASSFPLGEQYF.

V usage is TRBV7-2 and J usage is TRBJ2-3, with TRBD1 identical over 9 bases. The CDR3 is made up of 20 amino acids. The V gene's germline CDR1 is SGHTA and CDR2 FQGNSA. Unmatched junction bases numbered 18, after V lost 0 bases and J lost 5 bases. CDR3 protein: CASSLAGGQGSHRFRDTQYF. The CDR3 nucleotides read TGTGCCAGCAGCTTAGCGGGGGGACAGGGATCCCACCGATTCAGAGATACGCAGTATTTT.

CDR3 coding DNA: TGTGCCACCAGCAGGGGCTCGGGGTATGGGAGCACAGATACGCAGTATTTT. It specifies CATSRGSGYGSTDTQYF. This chain joins TRBV15 and TRBJ2-3, with a tentative D call TRBD2 (5 bases). Germline V gives CDR1 LNHNV, CDR2 YYDKDF (reference sequence). V was cut by 3 bases and J by 0 bases, with 16 bases left in between. The CDR3 is 17 amino acids.

V usage is TRBV6-1 and J usage is TRBJ1-2; D might be TRBD1 (6 bases). The CDR3 loop spans 14 amino acids. Trimming shortened V by 6 bases and J by 2 bases, and 13 bases separated the two germline ends. Germline lookup yields CDR1 MNHNS and CDR2 SASEGT. CDR3 in DNA: TGTGCCAGCAGCCGACCTCAGGGGAACTATGGCTACACCTTC. It yields the protein CASSRPQGNYGYTF.

This clone showed up just once. J is TRBJ1-3 and V is TRBV4-2, with D perhaps TRBD1 (6 bases). The CDR3 is 18 residues long. V lost 0 bases and J lost 4, with 19 bases in between. CDR1 is LGHNA and CDR2 is YNFKEQ in the germline V gene. The chain's CDR3 is CASSQETLLGGAGNTIYF. CDR3 nucleotide sequence: TGTGCCAGCAGCCAAGAAACTCTTCTAGGGGGGGCCGGAAACACCATATATTTT.

This chain connects TRBV6-6 to TRBJ1-3; D remains unclear. Germline V gene lookup returns CDR1 MNHNY and CDR2 SVGAGI (reference sequence). CDR3 length: 14 amino acids. Between the trimmed V and J ends, which lost 0 bases and 3 bases, there was a span of 6 bases. The CDR3 protein is CASSYSWDGNTIYF. The CDR3 bases are TGTGCCAGCAGTTACTCGTGGGATGGAAACACCATATATTTT.

The V and J genes are TRBV19 and TRBJ2-1; TRBD2 agrees at 8 bases. This CDR3 region has 13 residues. CDR1 LNHDA and CDR2 SQIVND come from the germline V gene (reference sequence). The J segment lost 9 bases and the V segment lost 5 bases, leaving 6 bases of the junction unmatched. The CDR3 sequence is CASSYPGGGEQFF. The DNA for the CDR3 is TGTGCCAGTAGTTACCCGGGGGGGGGTGAGCAGTTCTTC. The variable domain in full, completed from reference TRBV19 and TRBJ2-1, reads DGGITQSPKYLFRKEGQNVTLSCEQNLNHDAMYWYRQDPGQGLRLIYYSQIVNDFQKGDIAEGYSVSREKKESFPLTVTSAQKNPTAFYLCASSYPGGGEQFFGPGTRLTVL.

This clone was recorded once. Given a far larger clone just one base away, this is likely a sequencing read error. The gene calls are TRBV5-4 and TRBJ2-5; D gene unclear. Germline CDR1 reads SGHNT; CDR2 reads YYREEE (reference sequence). V lost 2 bases to trimming and J lost 1 base, with 3 bases between them. The CDR3 has 12 amino acids. The chain's CDR3 is CASSLVQETQYF. The CDR3 bases are TGTGCCAGCAGCTTAGTCCAAGAGACCCAGTACTTC.

The chain links TRBV28 to TRBJ2-7; 11 bases match TRBD1. J was trimmed by 4 bases and V by 6 bases; bases with no gene match: 8. The CDR3 sequence is 15 residues long. Germline V CDR1 and CDR2: MDHEN, SYDVKM. Here the CDR3 reads CASSQPGQGVYEQYF. CDR3 in DNA: TGTGCCAGCAGCCAACCGGGACAGGGGGTATACGAGCAGTACTTC.

The chain uses TRBV15 and TRBJ1-5, with D possibly being TRBD1 (6 bases). The V end lost 5 bases, the J end lost 1 base, and 9 bases lay between the germline ends. The CDR3 consists of 14 residues. The germline V gene encodes CDR1 LNHNV and CDR2 YYDKDF (reference sequence). In nucleotides, the CDR3 is TGTGCCACCAGCCTAGGGGGGAGCAATCAGCCCCAGCATTTT. Translating gives CATSLGGSNQPQHF.

The CDR3 DNA sequence: TGTGCCACCGCTCCTCCTCGGGACAGGGGAAGCGCTGAAGCTTTCTTT. Translated, it gives CATAPPRDRGSAEAFF. The genes are TRBV14 and TRBJ1-1; TRBD1 aligns across 10 bases. V shed 10 bases, J shed 6 bases, and the junction held 17 bases outside the gene matches. Per germline, CDR1 SGHDN and CDR2 FVKESK. This CDR3 has 16 residues.

The gene calls are TRBV27 and TRBJ2-1, with unresolved D. CDR3 length: 15 residues. The germline gives CDR1 MNHEY, CDR2 SMNVEV (reference sequence). The V end lost 4 bases, the J end lost 6 bases, and 16 bases lay between the germline ends. CDR3 bases: TGTGCCAGCAGTTCCCAACCCATGTATCTCAATGAGCAGTTCTTC. Protein: CASSSQPMYLNEQFF.